This T cell receptor (beta chain) was recorded in a study of cytomegalovirus exposure and HLA in healthy donors. Notes on the study in general: Altogether, 150 to 200 TCR beta chains were recorded as cytomegalovirus-associated.

Comment on this clone: What it binds is not known.

The study ran its PCR with 60 Vbeta and 13 Jbeta primers. Using immunoSEQ multiplex PCR, the repertoire was profiled, and TCRdb retains in-frame clones only, with some absent. The data show over 150,000 clones, with 77% seen just once and roughly 2.6% held by the top ten. The sequence derives from a woman aged 40 to 55 in good health and CMV-seropositive. The sequenced sample was PBMCs.

CDR3 sequence: CAGRGTEKLFF. CDR3 DNA sequence: TGTGCCGGCAGGGGGACTGAAAAACTGTTTTTT. The chain is built from TRBV30 and TRBJ1-4, with 7 bases matching TRBD1. Germline assignment: CDR1 GTSNPN and CDR2 SVGIG (reference sequence). The V and J ends lost 8 bases and 7 bases, in that order; junction bases with no gene match: 4. This CDR3 spans 11 amino acids.